Listed below are T cell receptor beta chains from one sample, sequenced in a study of T cells in Graves' hyperthyroidism and ophthalmopathy. From the multiplex PCR reads, TCRdb called clonotypes with MiXCR, one entry per CDR3 protein. The table shows around 350,000 distinct CDR3 sequences, with 25% occurring only once. The sequencing input was blood. These receptors all stem from a man in his forties or fifties with Graves' hyperthyroidism. Both conserved end residues are part of each CDR3. The order of the fields is J gene, V gene, clone size, D gene, CDR3 protein, CDR3 DNA. The D gene is left open where the match is weak. Clone size is stated in some rows and not others, as once, few, many or a class when expanded.

>TRBJ2-5|TRBV7-9|NA|TRBD2
CASSLVAGARETQYF
TGTGCCAGCAGCTTAGTAGCGGGGGCGCGGGAGACCCAGTACTTC
>TRBJ2-7|TRBV10-3|few|TRBD1
CAITGTVLDEQYF
TGTGCCATCACGGGGACAGTCTTAGACGAGCAGTACTTC
>TRBJ2-5|TRBV24-1|few|NA
CATSDLGLTEETQYF
TGTGCCACCAGTGATTTGGGACTAACTGAAGAGACCCAGTACTTC
>TRBJ2-1|TRBV27|few|NA
CASSPEGGNEQFF
TGTGCCAGCAGTCCCGAGGGTGGAAATGAGCAGTTCTTC
>TRBJ2-4|TRBV7-2|NA|TRBD2
CASSLSTSGVKNIQYF
TGTGCCAGCAGCTTATCGACTAGCGGGGTTAAAAACATTCAGTACTTC
>TRBJ2-2|TRBV6-1|many|NA
CASSPRGDTGELFF
TGTGCCAGCAGTCCCCGGGGCGACACCGGGGAGCTGTTTTTT
>TRBJ2-3|TRBV7-3|few|TRBD1
CASSRQGRGDTQYF
TGTGCCAGCAGCCGACAGGGCCGGGGAGATACGCAGTATTTT
>TRBJ1-1|TRBV20-1|NA|NA
CSAIESLGAFF
TGCAGTGCAATCGAGTCCCTGGGAGCTTTCTTT
>TRBJ1-2|TRBV4-1|few|NA
CASSQEREGYGYTF
TGCGCCAGCAGCCAAGAAAGGGAGGGCTATGGCTACACCTTC
>TRBJ2-1|TRBV11-3|NA|TRBD2
CASGKREHQNEQFF
TGTGCCAGCGGAAAGCGGGAGCACCAAAATGAGCAGTTCTTC
>TRBJ2-7|TRBV6-1|many|TRBD2
CASAAGSKYEQYF
TGTGCCAGCGCAGCGGGATCTAAGTACGAGCAGTACTTC
>TRBJ1-2|TRBV28|many|TRBD1
CASSSTQGLGYTF
TGTGCCAGCAGTTCCACACAGGGGCTTGGCTACACCTTC
>TRBJ2-5|TRBV5-5|NA|NA
CASSLRTSLETQYF
TGTGCCAGCAGCTTGCGAACTAGTTTGGAGACCCAGTACTTC
>TRBJ1-5|TRBV20-1|NA|NA
CSARAVGGGNQPQHF
TGCAGTGCTAGAGCTGTCGGGGGAGGCAATCAGCCCCAGCATTTT
>TRBJ1-4|TRBV7-9|NA|TRBD1
CASSLPGQGYEKLFF
TGTGCCAGCAGCCTACCGGGACAGGGGTATGAAAAACTGTTTTTT
>TRBJ2-1|TRBV12-3/TRBV12-4|many|TRBD2
CASSISGSPYNEQFF
TGTGCCAGCAGCATTAGCGGGAGTCCGTACAATGAGCAGTTCTTC
>TRBJ2-3|TRBV3-1|few|NA
CASSYNPGPATQYF
TGTGCCAGCAGCTATAATCCCGGCCCCGCCACGCAGTATTTT
>TRBJ2-5|TRBV7-3|many|NA
CASSISTVETQYF
TGTGCCAGCAGCATCTCGACTGTAGAGACCCAGTACTTC
>TRBJ2-3|TRBV5-1|few|TRBD2
CASTPSGREADTQYF
TGCGCCAGCACTCCCAGCGGGAGAGAGGCAGATACGCAGTATTTT
>TRBJ2-1|TRBV9|NA|TRBD2
CASSAGNSGYNEQFF
TGTGCCAGCAGCGCCGGTAATAGCGGGTACAATGAGCAGTTCTTC
>TRBJ1-1|TRBV6-1|many|NA
CASTRAGGTEAFF
TGTGCCAGCACGCGGGCGGGGGGAACTGAAGCTTTCTTT
>TRBJ1-2|TRBV24-1|NA|NA
CATRSSEGENGYTF
TGTGCCACCAGGTCTTCTGAGGGAGAGAATGGCTACACCTTC
>TRBJ1-1|TRBV5-1|few|TRBD1
CASSITGDLMNTEAFF
TGCGCCAGCAGCATTACAGGGGACCTCATGAACACTGAAGCTTTCTTT
>TRBJ1-1|TRBV28|NA|NA
CASSSEGATEAFF
TGTGCCAGCAGTTCCGAAGGGGCCACTGAAGCTTTCTTT
>TRBJ2-1|TRBV12-3/TRBV12-4|many|TRBD2
CASSSPLASYNEQFF
TGTGCCAGCAGTTCCCCACTAGCGTCCTACAATGAGCAGTTCTTC
>TRBJ2-5|TRBV9|NA|TRBD2
CASSQEGTSVPQETQYF
TGTGCCAGCAGCCAGGAAGGGACTAGCGTTCCACAAGAGACCCAGTACTTC
>TRBJ1-2|TRBV2|NA|NA
CASSEVPQGKRDGYTF
TGTGCCAGCAGTGAAGTCCCACAGGGAAAAAGGGATGGCTACACCTTC
>TRBJ2-1|TRBV20-1|few|TRBD1
CSAREGTARNEQFF
TGCAGTGCTAGAGAGGGGACAGCCAGGAATGAGCAGTTCTTC
>TRBJ2-7|TRBV6-2/TRBV6-3|NA|NA
CASGATRPSYEQYF
TGTGCCAGCGGGGCGACTCGGCCTTCCTACGAGCAGTACTTC
>TRBJ2-1|TRBV5-1|NA|TRBD1
CASSLVSGGLGLNEQFF
TGCGCCAGCAGCTTGGTGTCAGGGGGCTTAGGATTGAATGAGCAGTTCTTC
>TRBJ2-1|TRBV12-3/TRBV12-4|many|NA
CASSFSVGNEQFF
TGTGCCAGCAGTTTTTCCGTCGGGAATGAGCAGTTCTTC